This TCR beta chain was captured in a study of cytomegalovirus exposure and HLA in healthy donors. Overall study context: Findings of an earlier analysis included 117 million unique TCR beta sequences from 200 million or so T cells.

The CDR3 totals 15 residues. The ends lost 1 base at V and 6 bases at J; junction bases unmatched: 5. Germline loops: CDR1 WNHNN, CDR2 SYGVQD (reference sequence). With 60 Vbeta and 13 Jbeta primers, the PCR was carried out. The protocol was immunoSEQ multiplex PCR, while the TCRdb copy is restricted to in-frame clones and leaves out a portion. This table holds some 140,000 clones, around 77% found once. This receptor was obtained from a man aged 25-45 years in good health and CMV-seronegative. V gene TRBV10-1 combines with J gene TRBJ2-1; 8 nucleotides line up with TRBD1. Specimen: PBMCs. The CDR3 DNA reads TGCGCCAGCAGTGAGTACTCCGGACAGGGCAATGAGCAGTTCTTC. Its translation is CASSEYSGQGNEQFF.